The 24 T cell receptor beta chains given below trace back to one sample, sequenced in a study of CD8 T cells in ankylosing spondylitis. A single record per CDR3 protein comes from TCRdb applying MiXCR to the 5' RACE reads. The repertoire includes 50,000 to 70,000 distinct CDR3 sequences, roughly 6.2% of them detected once, and under 6% sits in the top ten. The sequenced sample consisted of synovial fluid, either unsorted or a sorted T cell fraction (not recorded which). These receptor sequences come from a male donor with ankylosing spondylitis.

With respect to this clonotype: A much larger clone is a single base away; this may be a read error. The V call is TRBV5-4, the J call TRBJ1-1; no clear D. The CDR3 totals 13 residues. V gave up 2 bases and J gave up 1 base, with 6 bases separating them. CDR1 SGHNT and CDR2 YYREEE come from the germline V gene (reference sequence). The CDR3 region is CASSLSENTEAFF. The CDR3 DNA reads TGTGCCAGCAGCTTATCGGAGAACACTGAAGCTTTCTTT.

This clonotype was seen at least ten times. V usage is TRBV20-1 and J usage is TRBJ2-3, with D unresolved. Germline-derived CDR1 and CDR2 are DFQATT and SNEGSKA (reference sequence). CDR3 size: 13 residues. Trimming took off 1 base at V and 2 bases at J, with 7 bases between the two ends. In DNA form, the CDR3 reads TGCAGTGCTAGAGCTCCCCTCACAGATACGCAGTATTTT. Translating it yields CSARAPLTDTQYF.

The chain combines TRBV28 with TRBJ1-5; D not resolved. Trimming left V 11 bases short and J 2 bases short, with 10 bases between. The CDR3 is 12 residues long. Germline V gives CDR1 MDHEN, CDR2 SYDVKM. The CDR3 nucleotides are TGTGCCGGCAAGGGAGGCAATCAGCCCCAGCATTTT. This codes for CAGKGGNQPQHF. Complete variable domain (other parts from reference TRBV28 and TRBJ1-5): DVKVTQSSRYLVKRTGEKVFLECVQDMDHENMFWYRQDPGLGLRLIYFSYDVKMKEKGDIPEGYSVSREKKERFSLILESASTNQTSMYLCAGKGGNQPQHFGDGTRLSIL.

This clonotype was seen at least ten times. The rearrangement joins TRBV29-1 to TRBJ2-1; D gene unclear. The CDR3 is made up of 14 amino acids. CDR1 and CDR2 (germline): SQVTM, ANQGSEA. Between the trimmed V and J ends, which lost 4 bases and 6 bases, there was a span of 16 bases. The CDR3 spells CSVATSPRGNEQFF. The CDR3 DNA sequence: TGCAGCGTTGCTACGAGCCCCCGAGGCAATGAGCAGTTCTTC.

In its sample, this clonotype was seen many times. The chain combines TRBV11-2 with TRBJ2-3, with 7 bases fitting TRBD2. Germline CDR1 reads SGHAT; CDR2 reads FQNNGV. There are 15 residues in the CDR3. After removal of 2 bases from V and 2 bases from J, the junction contained 4 bases not matched to a gene. CDR3 region: CASSLPSGFTDTQYF. The CDR3 nucleotides read TGTGCCAGCAGCTTACCTAGCGGATTCACAGATACGCAGTATTTT.

The chain recombines TRBV7-2 with TRBJ1-2; the D gene is possibly TRBD1 (5 bases). V lost 2 bases to trimming and J lost 4 bases, with 8 bases between them. CDR3 size: 13 residues. Germline CDR1 is SGHTA and CDR2 is FQGNSA. The CDR3 loop reads CASSLQGPYGYTF. The CDR3 DNA sequence: TGTGCCAGCAGCTTACAGGGACCCTATGGCTACACCTTC. Combining the CDR3 with reference TRBV7-2 and TRBJ1-2 gives the whole variable domain GAGVSQSPSNKVTEKGKDVELRCDPISGHTALYWYRQSLGQGLEFLIYFQGNSAPDKSGLPSDRFSAERTGGSVSTLTIQRTQQEDSAVYLCASSLQGPYGYTFGSGTRLTVV.

This clonotype was seen at least ten times. The chain joins TRBV28 to TRBJ1-5, with a weak D call TRBD1 (6 bases). Germline CDR1 is MDHEN and CDR2 is SYDVKM. CDR3 length equals 14 residues. V was pared by 3 bases and J by 7 bases, with 13 bases between. As DNA, the CDR3 is TGTGCCAGCAGTTTGAGCAGGGGAAGCCAGCCCCAGCATTTT. Translated, it gives CASSLSRGSQPQHF.

This clonotype appeared a few times. The genes are TRBV12-3 or TRBV12-4 and TRBJ1-5; D perhaps matches TRBD1 (5 bases). V was trimmed by 1 base and J by 3 bases, leaving 10 bases between them. The length of the CDR3 is 15 residues. CDR3 nucleotide sequence: TGTGCCAGCAGTTTAGTTGGGGCATTCAATCAGCCCCAGCATTTT. This sequence encodes CASSLVGAFNQPQHF.

In its sample, this clonotype was seen many times. The rearrangement uses TRBV29-1 and TRBJ2-1, with 12 bases matching TRBD2. The junction had 7 bases not matched to a gene; V was cut back by 7 bases and J by 6 bases. The CDR3 sequence is 14 residues long. Germline V CDR1 and CDR2: SQVTM, ANQGSEA. The CDR3 here is CSALTSGSANEQFF. Here the CDR3 DNA reads TGCAGCGCTCTGACTAGCGGGAGTGCCAATGAGCAGTTCTTC.

This clonotype was detected many times. This chain joins TRBV12-3 or TRBV12-4 and TRBJ1-1, with no clear D. This CDR3 has 13 amino acids. V was pared by 2 bases and J by 4 bases, with 8 bases between. The chain's CDR3 is CASSLWGSTEAFF. The CDR3 DNA is TGTGCCAGCAGTTTATGGGGTAGCACTGAAGCTTTCTTT.

This clonotype was recorded many times. The J gene is TRBJ2-6, the V gene TRBV18; the D gene could be TRBD1 or TRBD2 (5 bases each). This CDR3 region has 19 residues. The V end was cut by 1 base, the J end by 1 base, with 17 bases between. Per germline, CDR1 KGHSH and CDR2 LQKENI. The CDR3 sequence is CASSPRKGDPGSGANVLTF. CDR3 nucleotide sequence: TGTGCCAGCTCACCACGAAAAGGGGACCCGGGGTCTGGGGCCAACGTCCTGACTTTC.

This chain links TRBV28 with TRBJ2-7, with 8 bases identical to TRBD1. Looked up from germline, CDR1 is MDHEN and CDR2 is SYDVKM. CDR3 length: 14 residues. V shed 6 bases, J shed 1 base, and the junction held 5 bases outside the gene matches. The CDR3 DNA reads TGTGCCAGCAGGGGACAGGCGAGATCCTACGAGCAGTACTTC. This translates into CASRGQARSYEQYF.

Ten or more counts support this clonotype. This chain joins TRBV21-1 and TRBJ2-3. TRBV21-1 is shown as a pseudogene. The CDR3 extends over 14 amino acids. The CDR3 protein is CASSPEEITDTQYF. The CDR3 coding sequence is TGTGCCAGCAGCCCCGAGGAGATCACAGATACGCAGTATTTT.

This clonotype came up a few times. The rearrangement links TRBV6-1 to TRBJ1-5; perhaps TRBD1 as D (6 bases). Germline V lookup: CDR1 MNHNS, CDR2 SASEGT. Trimming stripped 1 base from V and 4 bases from J, with 11 bases between. This CDR3 is built from 15 residues. CDR3 nucleotide sequence: TGTGCCAGCAGTGAAGGCAGGGGAAGAAATCAGCCCCAGCATTTT. As protein: CASSEGRGRNQPQHF.

This clonotype was observed at least ten times. This chain connects TRBV4-1 to TRBJ2-2; D not certain. The germline gives CDR1 MGHRA, CDR2 YSYEKL. The CDR3 runs to 14 residues. V was trimmed by 4 bases and J by 5 bases, leaving 11 bases between them. CDR3 loop: CASSPFGKTGELFF. The CDR3 DNA is TGCGCCAGCAGCCCCTTTGGCAAAACCGGGGAGCTGTTTTTT.

V gene TRBV27 combines with J gene TRBJ1-1; D is undetermined. This CDR3 is built from 14 residues. V lost 4 bases, J lost 0 bases, and 9 bases lay in between. CDR1 and CDR2 (germline): MNHEY, SMNVEV (reference sequence). The CDR3 nucleotides are TGTGCCAGCAGTTCTTGGGGAATGAACACTGAAGCTTTCTTT. Translated, it gives CASSSWGMNTEAFF.

The rearrangement joins TRBV20-1 to TRBJ2-1; 8 nucleotides agree with TRBD2. Germline V gene data show CDR1 as DFQATT and CDR2 as SNEGSKA (reference sequence). There are 16 residues in the CDR3. Trimming at V came to 3 bases and at J to 6 bases, leaving 13 bases not matched to a gene. CDR3 residues: CSARVLSGIAPNEQFF. The CDR3 DNA reads as TGCAGTGCTAGGGTCCTTAGCGGGATAGCGCCCAATGAGCAGTTCTTC.

This clonotype was seen repeatedly, ten times or more. The chain is built from TRBV11-2 and TRBJ2-7, with 11 positions matching TRBD2. The CDR3 runs 14 residues. The ends lost 6 bases at V and 5 bases at J; junction bases unmatched: 6. CDR1 is SGHAT, CDR2 FQNNGV, per germline. DNA for the CDR3: TGTGCCAGCAGAGTGACTAGCGGGATGAACGAGCAGTACTTC. It specifies CASRVTSGMNEQYF. Using reference TRBV11-2 and TRBJ2-7 for the parts outside the CDR3, the full variable domain is EAGVAQSPRYKIIEKRQSVAFWCNPISGHATLYWYQQILGQGPKLLIQFQNNGVVDDSQLPKDRFSAERLKGVDSTLKIQPAKLEDSAVYLCASRVTSGMNEQYFGPGTRLTVT.

This clonotype was detected ten times or more. The chain recombines TRBV12-3 or TRBV12-4 with TRBJ2-7, with 8 positions matching TRBD2. The CDR3 spans 13 residues. The trim removed 4 bases at V and 6 bases at J, leaving 5 bases unmatched. CDR3 sequence (DNA): TGTGCCAGCAGTTCGGGACTAGTCGGCGAGCAGTACTTC. Translated: CASSSGLVGEQYF.

The chain has TRBV28 and TRBJ1-5; D ambiguous. This CDR3 has 13 residues. Germline V CDR1 and CDR2: MDHEN, SYDVKM. Between the trimmed V and J ends, which lost 2 bases and 7 bases, there was a span of 9 bases. The CDR3 reads CASSLPGAQPQHF. The CDR3 nucleotides read TGTGCCAGCAGTTTACCAGGAGCCCAGCCCCAGCATTTT.

This clonotype was seen only a few times. The V gene is TRBV6-1, the J gene TRBJ2-5; D is ambiguous. The V and J ends lost 6 bases and 5 bases respectively, with 22 bases between them. The CDR3 runs 16 residues. Germline V gene sequence: CDR1 MNHNS, CDR2 SASEGT. The DNA of the CDR3 is TGTGCCAGCAGATTGTTAGGCTGGGCGGCTAAGGAGACCCAGTACTTC. Translation gives CASRLLGWAAKETQYF.

There are many counts of this clonotype. This chain joins TRBV20-1 and TRBJ2-3; tentatively, D is TRBD2 (6 bases). Germline V CDR1 and CDR2: DFQATT, SNEGSKA (reference sequence). The V and J ends lost 2 bases and 2 bases respectively, with 11 bases between them. The CDR3 spans 14 residues. The CDR3 DNA follows: TGCAGTGCTAGACCCCTAGCGACCACAGATACGCAGTATTTT. Its translation: CSARPLATTDTQYF.

This clonotype showed up just a few times. CDR3 residues: CASSYTDQRGTVKTGELFF. The CDR3 coding sequence is TGTGCCAGCAGTTACACCGATCAGCGCGGGACAGTAAAAACCGGGGAGCTGTTTTTT. This chain links TRBV6-2 or TRBV6-3 with TRBJ2-2, with D perhaps TRBD1 (7 bases). The germline V gene encodes CDR1 MNHEY and CDR2 SVGEGT. V lost 2 bases, J lost 5 bases, and 24 bases lay in between. The CDR3 runs to 19 residues.

This clonotype turned up a few times. The chain combines TRBV29-1 with TRBJ1-2, with 8 bases fitting TRBD1. This CDR3 region has 13 residues. Germline values: CDR1 SQVTM, CDR2 ANQGSEA. After removal of 6 bases from V and 3 bases from J, the junction contained 6 bases not matched to a gene. This chain's CDR3 is CSVDGQGHYGYTF. The CDR3 DNA is TGCAGCGTAGACGGACAGGGCCACTATGGCTACACCTTC.